Below are 14 T cell receptor beta chains sequenced from a single sample in a study of blood T cell repertoires in COVID-19 (dated by TCRdb to 2020 to 2022). The library was generated by the immunoSEQ multiplex PCR assay. The table comes from immuneACCESS by way of TCRdb, which keeps in-frame sequences with V and J called. Part of the clones is missing from these tables; in studies checked, under half for an unresolved V gene and the rest for unknown reasons. This sample gives 100,000 to 150,000 clones in total; less than 90% of them show up just once. The ten top clones hold 27% of the sample. The sample was peripheral blood. The receptors stem from a woman aged 80 or older with acute or convalescent COVID-19.

The CDR3 spells CAISPTGDTEAFF. DNA for the CDR3: TGTGCCATCAGTCCGACCGGGGACACTGAAGCTTTCTTT. The chain combines TRBV10-3 with TRBJ1-1; no clear D gene. V lost 5 bases and J lost 3, with 10 bases in between. CDR3 size: 13 residues. The germline V gene has CDR1 ENHRY and CDR2 SYGVKD.

The chain links TRBV5-1 to TRBJ2-1; 7 bases match TRBD1. CDR1 and CDR2 (germline): SGHRS, YFSETQ. The CDR3 length is 12 residues. Trimming took 6 bases from V and 11 from J; bases not matched to a gene: 8. This chain's CDR3 is CASTTTGRQQFF. DNA of the CDR3: TGCGCCAGCACCACGACAGGGAGACAGCAGTTCTTC.

The V gene is TRBV6-5, the J gene TRBJ1-2; D call uncertain. V lost 7 bases and J lost 7, with 13 bases in between. The germline CDR1 and CDR2 sequences are MNHEY and SVGAGI. The CDR3 extends over 12 amino acids. CDR3 in DNA: TGTGCCAGCACTCAATTGGGGAGTGGCTACACCTTC. The encoded protein is CASTQLGSGYTF.

The CDR3 sequence: CASSLDGQPAYAEAFF. The CDR3 nucleotides are TGCGCCAGCAGCTTGGATGGGCAACCCGCTTACGCTGAAGCTTTCTTT. This chain connects TRBV5-1 to TRBJ1-1; the D is unclear. Looked up from germline, CDR1 is SGHRS and CDR2 is YFSETQ. This CDR3 is built from 16 residues. V shed 0 bases and J shed 6 bases, with 18 bases lying between them.

The chain couples TRBV7-3 to TRBJ2-5; D perhaps matches TRBD2 (6 bases). The germline gives CDR1 SGHTA, CDR2 FQGTGA. The CDR3 is 13 residues long. The ends were cut back, 4 bases at V and 4 bases at J, with 10 bases in the middle. Here the CDR3 reads CASSSMGGETQYF. CDR3 coding DNA: TGTGCCAGCAGCTCAATGGGAGGAGAGACCCAGTACTTC.

This clone was seen only a few times. This rearrangement joins TRBV5-1 to TRBJ1-2; D gene uncertain. Trimming took off 4 bases at V and 5 bases at J, with 18 bases between the two ends. The CDR3 is 15 residues long. Germline CDR1 is SGHRS and CDR2 is YFSETQ. CDR3 in DNA: TGCGCCAGCAGCCGACTAAACCCGGGAGGGTATGGCTACACCTTC. Translating it yields CASSRLNPGGYGYTF.

The chain links TRBV6-5 to TRBJ1-6; no clear D gene. CDR3 length: 13 residues. Looked up from germline, CDR1 is MNHEY and CDR2 is SVGAGI. The V end was cut by 7 bases, the J end by 3 bases, with 7 bases between. The CDR3 here is CASNRDYNSPLHF. For the CDR3, the DNA is TGTGCCAGCAATCGGGACTATAATTCACCCCTCCACTTT.

The rearrangement links TRBV7-3 to TRBJ1-2, with TRBD1 matching 8 bases. From germline, CDR1 is SGHTA and CDR2 FQGTGA. This CDR3 region has 13 residues. V lost 3 bases, J lost 6 bases, and 3 bases stayed unmatched. In DNA form, the CDR3 reads TGTGCCAGCAGCTTCGACAGGGGCGATGGCTACACCTTC. It translates to CASSFDRGDGYTF.

The V call is TRBV5-1, the J call TRBJ2-1, with D tentatively TRBD2 (6 bases). Trimming cost V 0 bases and J 3 bases, with 10 bases left between them. Germline V gene sequence: CDR1 SGHRS, CDR2 YFSETQ. The CDR3 loop spans 15 amino acids. The CDR3: CASSLGDWRYNEQFF. Written as DNA, the CDR3 is TGCGCCAGCAGCTTGGGGGACTGGCGCTACAATGAGCAGTTCTTC. The variable domain in full, with the rest retrieved from reference TRBV5-1 and TRBJ2-1, is KAGVTQTPRYLIKTRGQQVTLSCSPISGHRSVSWYQQTPGQGLQFLFEYFSETQRNKGNFPGRFSGRQFSNSRSEMNVSTLELGDSALYLCASSLGDWRYNEQFFGPGTRLTVL.

The chain links TRBV19 to TRBJ2-1; D unresolved. This CDR3 has 13 residues. CDR1 and CDR2 (germline): LNHDA, SQIVND (reference sequence). Trimming cost V 9 bases and J 0 bases, with 9 bases left between them. The CDR3 nucleotides read TGTGCCAGCGCGAAAAACTCCTACAATGAGCAGTTCTTC. It specifies CASAKNSYNEQFF.

This chain links TRBV2 with TRBJ1-5; TRBD1 matches 10 bases. Germline values: CDR1 SNHLY, CDR2 FYNNEI. This CDR3 spans 14 amino acids. V trimming: 6 bases; J trimming: 4 bases; junction bases outside the gene matches: 3. The CDR3 spells CASSGTGANQPQHF. In DNA form, the CDR3 reads TGTGCCAGCAGCGGGACAGGGGCTAATCAGCCCCAGCATTTT.

This clone has a handful of counts. The chain carries TRBV19 and TRBJ1-6; 9 bases agree with TRBD1. Trimming took 8 bases from V and 10 from J; bases not matched to a gene: 6. Germline V lookup: CDR1 LNHDA, CDR2 SQIVND (reference sequence). The CDR3 runs to 13 residues. CDR3: CASSGTGTSPLHF. The CDR3 bases are TGTGCCAGTTCCGGGACAGGGACCTCACCCCTCCACTTT.

The chain employs TRBV19 and TRBJ2-5; TRBD2 might be the D (5 bases). Germline lookup yields CDR1 LNHDA and CDR2 SQIVND (reference sequence). The CDR3 runs to 13 residues. V dropped 7 bases and J dropped 7 bases, with 16 bases sitting between them. The CDR3 region has the DNA TGTGCCAGTACCAGCGGAGTGGCGGGGACCCAGTACTTC. Amino acid sequence: CASTSGVAGTQYF.

The chain is built from TRBV7-9 and TRBJ1-6; 7 positions match TRBD1. V lost 4 bases and J lost 0; bases outside the gene matches: 6. Per the germline V gene, CDR1 is SEHNR and CDR2 is FQNEAQ (reference sequence). This CDR3 is built from 17 residues. CDR3 sequence reads: CASSWTGLSSYNSPLHF. As DNA, the CDR3 is TGTGCCAGCAGCTGGACAGGCCTCAGCTCCTATAATTCACCCCTCCACTTT.